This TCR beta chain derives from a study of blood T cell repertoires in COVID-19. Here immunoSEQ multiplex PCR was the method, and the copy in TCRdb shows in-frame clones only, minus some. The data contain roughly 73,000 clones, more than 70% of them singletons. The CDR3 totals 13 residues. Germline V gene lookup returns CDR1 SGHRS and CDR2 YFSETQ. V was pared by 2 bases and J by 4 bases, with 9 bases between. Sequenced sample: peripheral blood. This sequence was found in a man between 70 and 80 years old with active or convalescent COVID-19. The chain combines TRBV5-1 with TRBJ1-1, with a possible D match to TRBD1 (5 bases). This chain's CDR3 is CASSFGGFTEAFF. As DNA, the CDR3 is TGCGCCAGCAGCTTTGGGGGGTTCACTGAAGCTTTCTTT.